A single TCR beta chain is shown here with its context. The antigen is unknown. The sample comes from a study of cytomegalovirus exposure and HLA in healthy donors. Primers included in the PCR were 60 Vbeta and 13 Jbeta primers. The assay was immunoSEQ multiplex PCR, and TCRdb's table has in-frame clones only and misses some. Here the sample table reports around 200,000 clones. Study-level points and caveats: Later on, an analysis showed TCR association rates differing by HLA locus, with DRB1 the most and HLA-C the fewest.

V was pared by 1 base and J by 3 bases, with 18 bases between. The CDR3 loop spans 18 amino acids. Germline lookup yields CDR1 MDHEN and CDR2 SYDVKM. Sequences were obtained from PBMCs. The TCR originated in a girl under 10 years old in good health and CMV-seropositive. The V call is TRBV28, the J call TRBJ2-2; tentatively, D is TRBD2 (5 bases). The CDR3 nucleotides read TGTGCCAGCAGTTTATTTAGTTTGAGGGCTCCTTACACCGGGGAGCTGTTTTTT. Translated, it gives CASSLFSLRAPYTGELFF.